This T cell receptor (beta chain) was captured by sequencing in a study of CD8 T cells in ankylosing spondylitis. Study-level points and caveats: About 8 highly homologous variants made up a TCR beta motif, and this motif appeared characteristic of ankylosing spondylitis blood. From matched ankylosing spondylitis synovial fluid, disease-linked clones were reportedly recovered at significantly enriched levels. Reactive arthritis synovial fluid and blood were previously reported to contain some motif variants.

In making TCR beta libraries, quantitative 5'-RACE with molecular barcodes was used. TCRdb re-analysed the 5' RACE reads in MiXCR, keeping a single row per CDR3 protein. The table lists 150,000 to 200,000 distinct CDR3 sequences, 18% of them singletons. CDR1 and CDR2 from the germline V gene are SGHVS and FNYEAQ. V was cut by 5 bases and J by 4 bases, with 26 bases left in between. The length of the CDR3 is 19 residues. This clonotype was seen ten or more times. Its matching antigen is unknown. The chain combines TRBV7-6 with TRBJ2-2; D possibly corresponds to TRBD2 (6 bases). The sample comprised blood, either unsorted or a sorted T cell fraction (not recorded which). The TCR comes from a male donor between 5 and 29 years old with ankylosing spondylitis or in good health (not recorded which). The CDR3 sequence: CASSALVAGRLRGTGELFF. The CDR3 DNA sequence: TGTGCCAGCAGCGCCCTTGTGGCGGGAAGGTTACGAGGCACCGGGGAGCTGTTTTTT.